These 21 T cell receptor beta chains share one sample of origin, sequenced in a study of Ad26.COV2.S vaccination and SARS-CoV-2 variants. Treatment specified: 15 to 20 received Ad26.COV2.S at low or high dose, single or two shots; about 5 received placebo; per-sample allocation not given. Repertoires come from day 63 after the first vaccine or placebo injection. The table came from immunoSEQ multiplex PCR; TCRdb's copy has only in-frame clones and leaves some out. The sample has under 550,000 clones; around 90% are singletons. The sequences come from peripheral blood, collected in a trial of Ad26.COV2.S vaccine versus placebo. Source of these receptors: a person aged 18 to 59 who received the Ad26.COV2.S COVID-19 vaccine or a placebo.

This clone was counted between two and nine times. The J gene is TRBJ1-5, the V gene TRBV28; tentative D call: TRBD1 (6 bases). V dropped 5 bases and J dropped 0 bases, with 14 bases sitting between them. CDR1 MDHEN and CDR2 SYDVKM come from the germline V gene. The CDR3 is made up of 16 amino acids. CDR3 sequence: CASSGPQGGSNQPQHF. The CDR3 region has the DNA TGTGCCAGCAGTGGCCCACAGGGTGGTAGCAATCAGCCCCAGCATTTT.

CDR3 loop: CASSLLSGVSSYNEQFF. Here the CDR3 DNA reads TGTGCCAGCAGCTTATTGTCAGGTGTCAGCTCCTACAATGAGCAGTTCTTC. The chain is built from TRBV7-6 and TRBJ2-1; D remains ambiguous. The V gene's germline CDR1 is SGHVS and CDR2 FNYEAQ. The CDR3 consists of 17 residues. V lost 2 bases and J lost 0, with 14 bases in between. Full variable domain (remainder filled in from reference TRBV7-6 and TRBJ2-1): GAGVSQSPRYKVTKRGQDVALRCDPISGHVSLYWYRQALGQGPEFLTYFNYEAQQDKSGLPNDRFSAERPEGSISTLTIQRTEQRDSAMYRCASSLLSGVSSYNEQFFGPGTRLTVL.

The V gene is TRBV19, the J gene TRBJ1-1, with D possibly matching TRBD1 (5 bases). Germline V gene data show CDR1 as LNHDA and CDR2 as SQIVND (reference sequence). V was trimmed by 2 bases and J by 4 bases, leaving 8 bases between them. The CDR3 loop spans 13 amino acids. The CDR3 sequence: CASSIRGATEAFF. The CDR3 nucleotides are TGTGCCAGTAGTATACGTGGGGCCACTGAAGCTTTCTTT.

The chain links TRBV9 to TRBJ2-1; D may be TRBD1 or TRBD2 (5 bases each). Germline V gene data show CDR1 as SGDLS and CDR2 as YYNGEE. The CDR3 runs 15 residues. V was cut by 1 base and J by 3 bases, with 11 bases left in between. CDR3 in amino acids: CASSVNWGSYNEQFF. The CDR3 DNA reads TGTGCCAGCAGCGTAAATTGGGGGAGCTACAATGAGCAGTTCTTC.

The chain is built from TRBV5-6 and TRBJ1-1; D may be TRBD1 (5 bases). Germline CDR1 reads SGHDT; CDR2 reads YYEEEE. Trimming stripped 1 base from V and 10 bases from J, with 14 bases between. The CDR3 has 13 amino acids. The CDR3 DNA follows: TGTGCCAGCAGCTTGAGACGGGAAAGGGGAGCTTTCTTT. Amino acids: CASSLRRERGAFF.

The chain couples TRBV30 to TRBJ2-3; 12 positions agree with TRBD2. Germline values: CDR1 GTSNPN, CDR2 SVGIG (reference sequence). The CDR3 contains 15 residues. Trimming at V came to 5 bases and at J to 4 bases, leaving 7 bases not matched to a gene. The CDR3 reads CAWSKGLAGSDTQYF. The CDR3 coding sequence is TGTGCCTGGTCTAAAGGACTAGCGGGATCAGATACGCAGTATTTT.

This clone has a single count. The chain is built from TRBV7-6 and TRBJ2-2, with a possible D match to TRBD2 (6 bases). Trimming stripped 3 bases from V and 5 bases from J, with 19 bases between. In germline, CDR1 is SGHVS, CDR2 FNYEAQ. The CDR3 sequence is 17 residues long. CDR3: CASSFSSSLAGTGELFF. The CDR3 DNA reads as TGTGCCAGCAGCTTTTCTTCTTCACTAGCCGGAACCGGGGAGCTGTTTTTT.

This clone was recorded once. V and J are TRBV13 and TRBJ2-6; 7 positions agree with TRBD1. V dropped 1 base and J dropped 2; count of bases not matched to a gene: 5. CDR1 and CDR2 (germline): PRHDT, FYEKMQ (reference sequence). This CDR3 has 17 residues. As DNA, the CDR3 is TGTGCCAGCAGCTTAGAAGAGGGGACAGCTGGGGCCAACGTCCTGACTTTC. It is translated as CASSLEEGTAGANVLTF.

The rearrangement uses TRBV19 and TRBJ1-3; D gene ambiguous. From germline, CDR1 is LNHDA and CDR2 SQIVND (reference sequence). Trimming shortened V by 6 bases and J by 2 bases, and 14 bases separated the two germline ends. There are 15 residues in the CDR3. CDR3: CASSNTRAAGNTIYF. CDR3 nucleotide sequence: TGTGCCAGTAGCAACACTAGGGCCGCTGGAAACACCATATATTTT.

The CDR3 protein is CASTPPSGPYNEQFF. The CDR3 bases are TGTGCCAGTACCCCCCCTAGCGGACCCTACAATGAGCAGTTCTTC. The V gene is TRBV19, the J gene TRBJ2-1; 7 nucleotides agree with TRBD2. Germline loops: CDR1 LNHDA, CDR2 SQIVND (reference sequence). Trimming at V came to 7 bases and at J to 2 bases, leaving 8 bases not matched to a gene. This CDR3 region has 15 residues.

The rearrangement links TRBV6-2 or TRBV6-3 to TRBJ2-5, with D unresolved. Between the trimmed V and J ends, which lost 5 bases and 1 base, there was a span of 8 bases. The CDR3 totals 13 residues. The germline CDR1 and CDR2 sequences are MNHEY and SVGEGT. CDR3 DNA sequence: TGTGCCAGCAGTCGATACGCCCAAGAGACCCAGTACTTC. This gives the protein CASSRYAQETQYF.

The rearrangement joins TRBV6-2 or TRBV6-3 to TRBJ1-5; 8 nucleotides match TRBD1. Germline CDR1 MNHEY, CDR2 SVGEGT. This CDR3 region has 16 residues. With 5 bases clipped from V and 6 bases from J, the junction kept 12 bases outside the gene matches. The CDR3 nucleotides are TGTGCCAGCAGTACCCTCCTAACAGGGGGGAGTCAGCCCCAGCATTTT. Translating it yields CASSTLLTGGSQPQHF.

The chain recombines TRBV5-4 with TRBJ1-1, with D unclear. V shed 4 bases and J shed 0 bases, with 13 bases lying between them. This CDR3 comprises 15 residues. Per the germline V gene, CDR1 is SGHNT and CDR2 is YYREEE (reference sequence). Here the CDR3 DNA reads TGTGCCAGCAGCCCAAGAGTATTTATGAACACTGAAGCTTTCTTT. This gives the protein CASSPRVFMNTEAFF.

This chain joins TRBV5-1 and TRBJ1-1, with TRBD1 matching 7 bases. Losses at the gene ends were 2 bases for V and 1 base for J; bases not matched to a gene: 5. Germline-derived CDR1 and CDR2 are SGHRS and YFSETQ. The length of the CDR3 is 15 residues. The CDR3 region has the DNA TGCGCCAGCAGCTTTAAGGGGGCCCCGAACACTGAAGCTTTCTTT. Encoded protein: CASSFKGAPNTEAFF.

V is TRBV5-1 and J is TRBJ1-4, with D unresolved. Germline V CDR1 and CDR2: SGHRS, YFSETQ. V was cut by 1 base and J by 5 bases, with 6 bases left in between. This CDR3 comprises 13 residues. CDR3 in amino acids: CASSLNGNEKLFF. DNA for the CDR3: TGCGCCAGCAGCTTGAACGGGAATGAAAAACTGTTTTTT. Variable domain in full (rest from reference TRBV5-1 and TRBJ1-4): KAGVTQTPRYLIKTRGQQVTLSCSPISGHRSVSWYQQTPGQGLQFLFEYFSETQRNKGNFPGRFSGRQFSNSRSEMNVSTLELGDSALYLCASSLNGNEKLFFGSGTQLSVL.

The chain joins TRBV9 to TRBJ1-2, with a tentative D call TRBD1 (6 bases). The V end was cut by 3 bases, the J end by 5 bases, with 14 bases between. The CDR3 length is 14 residues. Germline V gives CDR1 SGDLS, CDR2 YYNGEE. The CDR3 bases are TGTGCCAGCAGCGGTATGAACAGGGTGTATGGCTACACCTTC. It encodes CASSGMNRVYGYTF.

The chain combines TRBV12-5 with TRBJ1-1; TRBD1 might be the D (5 bases). Per germline, CDR1 LGHNT and CDR2 FRNRAP. V lost 3 bases and J lost 5, with 13 bases in between. The length of the CDR3 is 14 residues. For the CDR3, the DNA is TGTGCTAGTGGTTTCGACATGGGGGTTACTGAAGCTTTCTTT. This sequence encodes CASGFDMGVTEAFF.

The J gene is TRBJ1-2, the V gene TRBV7-9; D possibly corresponds to TRBD1 (5 bases). This CDR3 has 17 residues. Trimming took 1 base from V and 6 from J, leaving 21 bases between them. Germline CDR1 and CDR2: SEHNR and FQNEAQ (reference sequence). CDR3 sequence (DNA): TGTGCCAGCAGCTTAGGGGGCCCCGTTCGAGGGACGGATGGCTACACCTTC. Translation gives CASSLGGPVRGTDGYTF.

A single count supports this clone. The chain recombines TRBV28 with TRBJ1-6, with 7 nucleotides matching TRBD1. From germline, CDR1 is MDHEN and CDR2 SYDVKM. The CDR3 covers 16 residues. Trimming at V came to 1 base and at J to 7 bases, leaving 7 bases not matched to a gene. CDR3 loop: CASSLLGGQTNSPLHF. The CDR3 DNA is TGTGCCAGCAGTTTATTGGGGGGACAGACAAATTCACCCCTCCACTTT.

The rearrangement uses TRBV15 and TRBJ2-2; possibly TRBD2 for D (6 bases). Germline V gives CDR1 LNHNV, CDR2 YYDKDF (reference sequence). The V gene lost 1 base and the J gene lost 8 bases, with 20 bases spanning the gap. The CDR3 contains 17 residues. The CDR3 nucleotides are TGTGCCACCAGCAGAGGAGGCGACGGGAGCAAGTTGGGGGAGCTGTTTTTT. Translating it yields CATSRGGDGSKLGELFF.

The table lists this clone with a count of one. The V gene is TRBV18, the J gene TRBJ1-1, with TRBD1 matching over 8 bases. This CDR3 comprises 16 residues. Losses at the gene ends were 4 bases for V and 0 bases for J; bases not matched to a gene: 7. Germline V lookup: CDR1 KGHSH, CDR2 LQKENI. The CDR3 sequence is CASSRAGGVMNTEAFF. CDR3 bases: TGTGCCAGCTCACGGGCAGGGGGCGTAATGAACACTGAAGCTTTCTTT.